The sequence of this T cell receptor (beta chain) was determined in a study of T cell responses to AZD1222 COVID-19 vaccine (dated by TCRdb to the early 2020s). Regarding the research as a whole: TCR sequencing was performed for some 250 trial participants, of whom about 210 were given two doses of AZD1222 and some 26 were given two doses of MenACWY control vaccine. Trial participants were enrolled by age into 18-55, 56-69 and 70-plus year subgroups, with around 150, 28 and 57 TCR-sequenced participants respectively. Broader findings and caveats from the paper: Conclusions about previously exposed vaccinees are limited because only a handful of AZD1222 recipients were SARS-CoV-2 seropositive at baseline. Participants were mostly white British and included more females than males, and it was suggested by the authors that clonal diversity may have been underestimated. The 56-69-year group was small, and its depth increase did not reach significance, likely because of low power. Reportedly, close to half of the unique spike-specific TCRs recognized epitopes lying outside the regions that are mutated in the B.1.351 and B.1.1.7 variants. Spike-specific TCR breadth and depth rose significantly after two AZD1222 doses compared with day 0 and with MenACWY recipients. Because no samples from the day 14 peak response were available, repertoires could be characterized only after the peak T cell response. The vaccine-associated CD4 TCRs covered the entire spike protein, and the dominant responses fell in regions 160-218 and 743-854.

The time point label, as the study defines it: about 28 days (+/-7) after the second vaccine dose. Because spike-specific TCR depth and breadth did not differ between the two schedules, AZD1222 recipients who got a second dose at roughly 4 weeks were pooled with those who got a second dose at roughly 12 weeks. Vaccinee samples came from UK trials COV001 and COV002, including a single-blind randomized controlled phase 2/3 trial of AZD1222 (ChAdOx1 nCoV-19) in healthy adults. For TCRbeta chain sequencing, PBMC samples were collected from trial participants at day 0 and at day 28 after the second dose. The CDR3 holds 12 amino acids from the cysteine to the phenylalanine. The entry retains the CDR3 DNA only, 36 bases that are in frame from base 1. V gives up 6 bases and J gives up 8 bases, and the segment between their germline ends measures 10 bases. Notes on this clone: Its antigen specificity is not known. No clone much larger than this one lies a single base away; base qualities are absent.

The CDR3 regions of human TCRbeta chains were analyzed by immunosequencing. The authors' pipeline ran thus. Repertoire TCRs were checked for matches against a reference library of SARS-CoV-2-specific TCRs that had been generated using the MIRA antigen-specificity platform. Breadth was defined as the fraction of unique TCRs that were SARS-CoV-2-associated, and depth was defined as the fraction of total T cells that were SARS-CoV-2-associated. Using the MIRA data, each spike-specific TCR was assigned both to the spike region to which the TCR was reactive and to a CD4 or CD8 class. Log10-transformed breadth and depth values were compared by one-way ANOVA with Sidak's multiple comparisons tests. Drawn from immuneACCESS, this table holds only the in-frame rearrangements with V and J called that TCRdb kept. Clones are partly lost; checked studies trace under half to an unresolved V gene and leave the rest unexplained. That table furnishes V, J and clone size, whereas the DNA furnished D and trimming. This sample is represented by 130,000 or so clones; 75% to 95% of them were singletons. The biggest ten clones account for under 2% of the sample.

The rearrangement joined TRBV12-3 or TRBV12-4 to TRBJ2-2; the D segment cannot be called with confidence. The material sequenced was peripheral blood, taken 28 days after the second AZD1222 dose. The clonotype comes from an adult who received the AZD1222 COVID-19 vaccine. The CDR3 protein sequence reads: CASSLRWGELFF. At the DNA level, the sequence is TGTGCCAGCAGCCTCCGATGGGGGGAGCTGTTTTTT.